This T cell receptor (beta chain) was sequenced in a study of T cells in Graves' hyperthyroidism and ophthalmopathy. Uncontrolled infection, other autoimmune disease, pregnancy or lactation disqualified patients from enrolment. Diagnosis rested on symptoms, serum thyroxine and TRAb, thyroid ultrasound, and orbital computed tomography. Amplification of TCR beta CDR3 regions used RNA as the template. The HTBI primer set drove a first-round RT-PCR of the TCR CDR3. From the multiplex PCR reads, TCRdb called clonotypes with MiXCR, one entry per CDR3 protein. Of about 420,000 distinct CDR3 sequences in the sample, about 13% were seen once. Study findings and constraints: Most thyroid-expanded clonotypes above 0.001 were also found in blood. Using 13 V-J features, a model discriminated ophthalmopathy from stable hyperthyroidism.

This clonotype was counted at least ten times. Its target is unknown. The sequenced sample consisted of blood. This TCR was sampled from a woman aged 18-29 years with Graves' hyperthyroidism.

The CDR3 region has the DNA TGTGCCAGCAGTTCAACTACTAGCGGGGGCTACGAGCAGTACTTC. This gives the protein CASSSTTSGGYEQYF. The V gene is TRBV6-1, the J gene TRBJ2-7; 11 bases are shared with TRBD2. Unmatched junction bases numbered 6, after V lost 5 bases and J lost 3 bases. The CDR3 extends over 15 amino acids. Germline CDR1 reads MNHNS; CDR2 reads SASEGT.